What follows are 22 T cell receptor beta chains derived from one specimen sequenced in a study of blood T cell repertoires in COVID-19. Method: immunoSEQ multiplex PCR; TCRdb's copy keeps in-frame clones and lacks some. The table includes around 130,000 clones, around 81% detected once. The sample was peripheral blood. The receptors were gathered from a human donor in a cohort sampled during active COVID-19.

The chain combines TRBV20-1 with TRBJ1-1, with D unclear. Germline CDR1 is DFQATT and CDR2 is SNEGSKA (reference sequence). V lost 2 bases and J lost 7, with 2 bases in between. The CDR3 consists of 9 residues. For the CDR3, the DNA is TGCAGTGCTAGACGTGAAGCTTTCTTT. It encodes CSARREAFF.

The rearrangement joins TRBV19 to TRBJ1-1; 9 positions match TRBD1. The CDR3 contains 15 residues. J gave up 3 bases and V 7 bases, and 9 bases lay outside the gene matches. The germline CDR1 and CDR2 sequences are LNHDA and SQIVND (reference sequence). CDR3 protein: CASKTRGQGDTEAFF. The CDR3 DNA is TGTGCCAGTAAAACGAGGGGACAGGGTGACACTGAAGCTTTCTTT.

The chain recombines TRBV5-1 with TRBJ2-5; 8 bases map to TRBD1. The CDR3 covers 14 residues. With 4 bases clipped from V and 3 bases from J, the junction kept 5 bases outside the gene matches. Germline CDR1 and CDR2: SGHRS and YFSETQ. The CDR3 DNA sequence: TGCGCCAGCAGCCCGGGACAGGTCAAAGAGACCCAGTACTTC. Residues: CASSPGQVKETQYF.

This chain uses TRBV2 with TRBJ1-1, with a tentative D call TRBD1 (5 bases). V was clipped by 3 bases and J by 7 bases, with 9 bases between them. From germline, CDR1 is SNHLY and CDR2 FYNNEI. The length of the CDR3 is 12 residues. This CDR3 is CASSDRGDEAFF. The CDR3 nucleotides are TGTGCCAGCAGTGATAGGGGCGATGAAGCTTTCTTT.

The J gene is TRBJ1-2, the V gene TRBV6-5; D is unclear. CDR3 size: 15 residues. CDR1 and CDR2 (germline): MNHEY, SVGAGI. Trimming pared 2 bases from V and 0 bases from J, leaving 10 bases between. Here the CDR3 DNA reads TGTGCCAGCAGTTACGATGGCGGGCCTAACTATGGCTACACCTTC. Translating it yields CASSYDGGPNYGYTF.

This sequence joins TRBV6-5 and TRBJ1-6; 7 bases are a match to TRBD1. With 10 bases clipped from V and 7 bases from J, the junction kept 10 bases outside the gene matches. This CDR3 is 14 amino acids long. The germline CDR1 and CDR2 sequences are MNHEY and SVGAGI. The CDR3 protein is CATLTGVGNSPLHF. As DNA, the CDR3 is TGTGCCACCTTAACAGGGGTTGGCAATTCACCCCTCCACTTT.

With respect to this clone: The DNA is left out, because the CDR3 cannot be placed on it with certainty; the CDR3 is given as TCRdb lists it. V usage is TRBV7-8 and J usage is TRBJ2-6; TRBD1 is taken as the D call from the table, unchecked against the DNA. Counting both end residues, the CDR3 totals 18 amino acids. Germline CDR1 and CDR2: SGHVS and FQNEAQ. The CDR3 loop reads CASSILGSTSSGANVLTF.

The chain recombines TRBV11-1 with TRBJ2-7; D might be TRBD2 (5 bases). The V end was cut by 0 bases, the J end by 4 bases, with 16 bases between. The germline V gene has CDR1 SGHAT and CDR2 FQDESV (reference sequence). CDR3 length: 16 residues. CDR3 residues: CASSLALGLRDYEQYF. Here the CDR3 DNA reads TGTGCCAGCAGCTTAGCGCTAGGCCTCCGGGATTACGAGCAGTACTTC.

The chain couples TRBV30 to TRBJ1-5; D is possibly TRBD1 (5 bases). The germline gives CDR1 GTSNPN, CDR2 SVGIG (reference sequence). V lost 1 base and J 6 bases, leaving 13 bases between the germline ends. The CDR3 runs 14 residues. In DNA form, the CDR3 reads TGTGCCTGGAGTGGGGTAGGGGTGGGTCAGCCCCAGCATTTT. Its protein is CAWSGVGVGQPQHF. Full variable domain (missing parts from reference TRBV30 and TRBJ1-5): SQTIHQWPATLVQPVGSPLSLECTVEGTSNPNLYWYRQAAGRGLQLLFYSVGIGQISSEVPQNLSASRPQDRQFILSSKKLLLSDSGFYLCAWSGVGVGQPQHFGDGTRLSIL.

The gene calls are TRBV16 and TRBJ1-1; D gene unclear. CDR1 and CDR2 (germline): KGHSY, FQNENV. Trimming cost V 4 bases and J 6 bases, with 9 bases left between them. The length of the CDR3 is 12 residues. CDR3 sequence: CASSPIEAEAFF. The CDR3 region has the DNA TGTGCCAGCAGCCCCATAGAGGCTGAAGCTTTCTTT.

This clone was seen just once. In DNA form, the CDR3 reads TGTGCCAGCAGACCTCTCGGGACAGATACCGTATACGGTCAGCCCCAGCATTTT. It is translated as CASRPLGTDTVYGQPQHF. This chain connects TRBV6-2 or TRBV6-3 to TRBJ1-5, with 7 bases that match TRBD1. The CDR3 contains 18 residues. Looked up from germline, CDR1 is MNHEY and CDR2 is SVGEGT. V shed 6 bases, J shed 6 bases, and the junction held 20 bases outside the gene matches.

The chain has TRBV30 and TRBJ2-7; tentative D call: TRBD2 (5 bases). The CDR3 contains 16 residues. In germline, CDR1 is GTSNPN, CDR2 SVGIG (reference sequence). V was clipped by 2 bases and J by 6 bases, with 23 bases between them. The CDR3 here is CAWSIPGWGNEPEQYF. The CDR3 nucleotides read TGTGCCTGGAGTATCCCGGGGTGGGGAAATGAACCCGAGCAGTACTTC.

This clone was recorded only once. The chain recombines TRBV7-9 with TRBJ2-3; 12 nucleotides align to TRBD2. This CDR3 has 16 residues. With V trimmed by 1 base and J by 7 bases, 6 bases remained unmatched. Germline lookup yields CDR1 SEHNR and CDR2 FQNEAQ (reference sequence). Here the CDR3 DNA reads TGTGCCAGCAGCTTAGTTCCTAGCGGGGGGGGCTATACGCAGTATTTT. Residues: CASSLVPSGGGYTQYF.

This clone was seen once. V usage is TRBV30 and J usage is TRBJ1-1; 7 bases map to TRBD1. Germline V gives CDR1 GTSNPN, CDR2 SVGIG (reference sequence). This CDR3 comprises 13 residues. The J segment lost 3 bases and the V segment lost 2 bases, leaving 3 bases of the junction unmatched. Written as DNA, the CDR3 is TGTGCCTGGAGTCTCGGGACAGACACTGAAGCTTTCTTT. It is translated as CAWSLGTDTEAFF.

V is TRBV4-2 and J is TRBJ2-7; TRBD2 might be the D (7 bases). Trimming stripped 0 bases from V and 0 bases from J, with 9 bases between. The CDR3 runs 15 residues. Germline CDR1 reads LGHNA; CDR2 reads YNFKEQ. The CDR3 bases are TGTGCCAGCAGCCAAGACGCGGGGGCCTCCTACGAGCAGTACTTC. This encodes CASSQDAGASYEQYF.

The chain couples TRBV4-2 to TRBJ2-7, with TRBD1 identical over 12 bases. V trimming: 0 bases; J trimming: 6 bases; junction bases outside the gene matches: 9. The germline V gene has CDR1 LGHNA and CDR2 YNFKEQ. This CDR3 region has 17 residues. CDR3 loop: CASSQDNTGTGGSEQYF. As DNA, the CDR3 is TGTGCCAGCAGCCAAGATAACACCGGGACAGGGGGCAGCGAGCAGTACTTC.

This chain connects TRBV27 to TRBJ1-5; TRBD1 might be the D (6 bases). This CDR3 is built from 14 residues. Between the trimmed V and J ends, which lost 6 bases and 0 bases, there was a span of 9 bases. Germline V gives CDR1 MNHEY, CDR2 SMNVEV (reference sequence). CDR3 sequence reads: CASSGQYSNQPQHF. The CDR3 DNA reads TGTGCCAGCAGCGGACAGTATAGCAATCAGCCCCAGCATTTT.

The chain couples TRBV3-1 (or the pseudogene TRBV3-2) to TRBJ1-6; D remains unclear. V gave up 4 bases and J gave up 0 bases, with 16 bases separating them. The CDR3 is made up of 18 amino acids. From germline, CDR1 is LGHDT and CDR2 YNNKEL (reference sequence). This CDR3 is CASSPAPEGRSYNSPLHF. CDR3 DNA sequence: TGTGCCAGCAGCCCAGCCCCAGAGGGTCGCTCCTATAATTCACCCCTCCACTTT.

This clone was observed a few times. The rearrangement uses TRBV18 and TRBJ1-6; D is unclear. Trimming removed 5 bases at V and 10 bases at J, with 18 bases between. The CDR3 totals 15 residues. The germline V gene encodes CDR1 KGHSH and CDR2 LQKENI. The CDR3 DNA reads as TGTGCCAGCTCAGAGGGATTCCTGCCAAACTCACCCCTCCACTTT. Residues: CASSEGFLPNSPLHF.

J is TRBJ2-5 and V is TRBV12-3 or TRBV12-4; 9 positions agree with TRBD2. This CDR3 contains 13 residues. The junction had 3 bases not matched to a gene; V was cut back by 6 bases and J by 4 bases. The CDR3, as DNA: TGTGCCAGCAGGGCACTAGCGGGAGAGACCCAGTACTTC. Translation: CASRALAGETQYF.

The J gene is TRBJ1-6, the V gene TRBV11-2; 8 nucleotides line up with TRBD1. Germline V gene data show CDR1 as SGHAT and CDR2 as FQNNGV. The CDR3 runs to 15 residues. The V segment lost 1 base and the J segment 6 bases; nucleotides outside the gene matches: 2. The CDR3 DNA is TGTGCCAGCAGCTTAGGGACAGGGTCTAATTCACCCCTCCACTTT. Encoded protein: CASSLGTGSNSPLHF.

J is TRBJ1-5 and V is TRBV6-2 or TRBV6-3; 11 nucleotides match TRBD1. The CDR3 runs to 14 residues. Trimming took 5 bases from V and 11 from J; bases not matched to a gene: 8. Looked up from germline, CDR1 is MNHEY and CDR2 is SVGEGT. DNA for the CDR3: TGTGCCAGCAGTACTGGGACAGGGGGGAGGGCCCAGCATTTT. Amino acid sequence: CASSTGTGGRAQHF.